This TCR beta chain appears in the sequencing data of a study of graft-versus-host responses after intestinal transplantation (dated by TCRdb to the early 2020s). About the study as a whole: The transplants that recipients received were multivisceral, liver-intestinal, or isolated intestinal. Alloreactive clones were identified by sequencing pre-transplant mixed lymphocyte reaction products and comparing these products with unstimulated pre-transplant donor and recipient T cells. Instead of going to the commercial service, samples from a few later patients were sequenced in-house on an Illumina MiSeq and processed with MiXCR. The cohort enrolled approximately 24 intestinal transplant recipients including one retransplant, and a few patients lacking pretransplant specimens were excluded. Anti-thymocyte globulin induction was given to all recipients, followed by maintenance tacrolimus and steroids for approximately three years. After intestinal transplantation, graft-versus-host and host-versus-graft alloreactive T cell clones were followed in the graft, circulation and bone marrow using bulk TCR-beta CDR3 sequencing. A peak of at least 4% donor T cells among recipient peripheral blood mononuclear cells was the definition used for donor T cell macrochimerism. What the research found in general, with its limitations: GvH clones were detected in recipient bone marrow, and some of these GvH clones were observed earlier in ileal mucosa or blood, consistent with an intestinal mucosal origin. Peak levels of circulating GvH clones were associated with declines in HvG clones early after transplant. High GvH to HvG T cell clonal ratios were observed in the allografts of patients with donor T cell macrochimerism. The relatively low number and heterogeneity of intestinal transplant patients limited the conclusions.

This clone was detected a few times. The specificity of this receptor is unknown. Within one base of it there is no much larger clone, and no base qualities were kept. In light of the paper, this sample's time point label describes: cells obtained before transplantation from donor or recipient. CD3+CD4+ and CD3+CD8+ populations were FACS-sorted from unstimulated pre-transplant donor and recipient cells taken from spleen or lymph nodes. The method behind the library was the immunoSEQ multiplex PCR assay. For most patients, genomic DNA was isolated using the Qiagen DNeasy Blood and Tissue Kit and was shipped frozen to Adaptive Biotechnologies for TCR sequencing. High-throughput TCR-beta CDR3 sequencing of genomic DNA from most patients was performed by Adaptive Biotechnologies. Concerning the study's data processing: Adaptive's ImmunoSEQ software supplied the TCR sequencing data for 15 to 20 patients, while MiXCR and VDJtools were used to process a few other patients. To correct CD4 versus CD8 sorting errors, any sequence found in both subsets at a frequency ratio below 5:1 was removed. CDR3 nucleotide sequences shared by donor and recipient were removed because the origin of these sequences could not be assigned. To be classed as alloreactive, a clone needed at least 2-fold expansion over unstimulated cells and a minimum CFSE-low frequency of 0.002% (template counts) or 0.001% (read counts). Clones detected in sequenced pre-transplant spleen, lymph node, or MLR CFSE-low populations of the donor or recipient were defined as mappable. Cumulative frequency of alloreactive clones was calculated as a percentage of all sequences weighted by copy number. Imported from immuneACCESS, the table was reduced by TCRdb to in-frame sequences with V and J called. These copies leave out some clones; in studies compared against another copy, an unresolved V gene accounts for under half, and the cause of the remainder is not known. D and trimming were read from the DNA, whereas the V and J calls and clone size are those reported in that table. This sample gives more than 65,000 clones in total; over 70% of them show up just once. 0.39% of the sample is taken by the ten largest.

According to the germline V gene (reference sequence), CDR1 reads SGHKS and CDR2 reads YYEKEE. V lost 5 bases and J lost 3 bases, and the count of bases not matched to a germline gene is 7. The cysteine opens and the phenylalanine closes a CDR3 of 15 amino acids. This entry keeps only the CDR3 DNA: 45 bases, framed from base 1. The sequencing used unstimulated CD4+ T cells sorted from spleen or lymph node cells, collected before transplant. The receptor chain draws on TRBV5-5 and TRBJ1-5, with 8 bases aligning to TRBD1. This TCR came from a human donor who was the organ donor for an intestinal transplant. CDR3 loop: CASRSDRGNNQPQHF. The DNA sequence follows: TGTGCCAGCAGATCCGACAGGGGAAACAATCAGCCCCAGCATTTT.